The 26 T cell receptor beta chains below come from one sample, sequenced in a study of blood T cells in healthy people across ages. For the second PCR, which ran for 7 to 11 cycles, a sample-barcoded 5' primer and a J-beta primer mix were used. In TCRdb, the 5' RACE reads were re-called with MiXCR into one record per CDR3 protein. The sample yields about 500,000 distinct CDR3 sequences, 24% seen once. This sample also appeared in a second study, on T cells of mothers and their children.

The source material was blood. These receptors all stem from a boy aged 5-17 years in good health.

This chain links TRBV20-1 with TRBJ2-7; 7 nucleotides agree with TRBD2. Matching the DNA end better, TRBJ2-1 makes the J call doubtful. The CDR3 spans 14 residues. Germline CDR1 reads DFQATT; CDR2 reads SNEGSKA (reference sequence). DNA for the CDR3: TGCAGTGCCATAGGGTGGGTAGCGGGCAATGAGCAGTTCTTC. Translation gives CSAIGWVAGNEQFF.

The chain joins TRBV4-3 to TRBJ2-1, with D perhaps matching TRBD1 (5 bases). The CDR3 is 14 residues long. Trimming left V 0 bases short and J 8 bases short, with 11 bases between. Germline V gene lookup returns CDR1 LGHNA and CDR2 YSLEER. The CDR3 DNA sequence: TGCGCCAGCAGCCAAGAGATCTCAGGGTATGAGCAGTTCTTC. It yields the protein CASSQEISGYEQFF.

The V and J genes are TRBV4-3 and TRBJ2-1; TRBD1 matches 9 bases. CDR1 and CDR2 from the germline V gene are LGHNA and YSLEER. CDR3 length equals 18 residues. The ends lost 0 bases at V and 2 bases at J; junction bases unmatched: 8. The CDR3 DNA follows: TGCGCCAGCAGCCAAGATCGTTCGGGGACAGGGCCCTACAATGAGCAGTTCTTC. It encodes CASSQDRSGTGPYNEQFF.

The chain couples TRBV28 to TRBJ2-6, with D perhaps being TRBD1 or TRBD2 (6 bases each). The V gene lost 3 bases and the J gene lost 0 bases, with 15 bases spanning the gap. In germline, CDR1 is MDHEN, CDR2 SYDVKM. The CDR3 extends over 18 amino acids. The chain's CDR3 is CASSLPRQDYSGANVLTF. CDR3 DNA: TGTGCCAGCAGTTTGCCGAGACAGGACTACTCTGGGGCCAACGTCCTGACTTTC.

This clonotype has only a few counts. This chain connects TRBV5-1 to TRBJ1-1; TRBD1 matches 9 bases. CDR1 is SGHRS and CDR2 is YFSETQ in the germline V gene. The CDR3 has 15 amino acids. V shed 4 bases and J 4 bases; nucleotides not matched to a gene: 8. Here the CDR3 DNA reads TGCGCCAGCAGCCATACACAGGGGGCGAGCACTGAAGCTTTCTTT. It encodes CASSHTQGASTEAFF.

The chain has TRBV6-1 and TRBJ2-7; 8 bases align to TRBD1. Looked up from germline, CDR1 is MNHNS and CDR2 is SASEGT. The CDR3 length is 15 residues. Germline trimming cut 3 bases from V and 2 bases from J; bases unmatched to any gene: 6. CDR3 protein: CASSEKTGEAYEQYF. In DNA, the CDR3 is TGTGCCAGCAGTGAGAAGACAGGGGAAGCCTACGAGCAGTACTTC.

This chain links TRBV6-1 with TRBJ1-5, with D possibly TRBD1 on 6 matching bases. The CDR3 is 17 residues long. Trimming removed 5 bases at V and 5 bases at J, with 22 bases between. Germline V gene sequence: CDR1 MNHNS, CDR2 SASEGT. Written as DNA, the CDR3 is TGTGCCAGCAGTAAAGGGGGGTATGGGAGGATCCATCAGCCCCAGCATTTT. It codes for CASSKGGYGRIHQPQHF.

This clonotype was seen more than once but under ten times. V is TRBV7-2 and J is TRBJ2-2; possible D gene TRBD2, 6 bases. Trimming cost V 1 base and J 0 bases, with 9 bases left between them. The CDR3 covers 16 residues. The V gene's germline CDR1 is SGHTA and CDR2 FQGNSA. The CDR3 is CASSLGSGPNTGELFF. CDR3 coding DNA: TGTGCCAGCAGCTTAGGTAGCGGCCCGAACACCGGGGAGCTGTTTTTT. The full variable domain, with the rest looked up from reference TRBV7-2 and TRBJ2-2, is GAGVSQSPSNKVTEKGKDVELRCDPISGHTALYWYRQSLGQGLEFLIYFQGNSAPDKSGLPSDRFSAERTGGSVSTLTIQRTQQEDSAVYLCASSLGSGPNTGELFFGEGSRLTVL.

This clonotype has only a few counts. The chain links TRBV20-1 to TRBJ2-5; 9 bases agree with TRBD2. The tail of the sequence fits TRBJ2-1 better, so the J call may be wrong. There are 15 residues in the CDR3. The germline gives CDR1 DFQATT, CDR2 SNEGSKA (reference sequence). The CDR3 sequence is CSARDSGGGADEQFF. The CDR3, as DNA: TGCAGTGCTAGAGATTCTGGCGGGGGGGCAGATGAGCAGTTCTTC.

The chain combines TRBV6-1 with TRBJ2-2; maybe TRBD1 (5 bases). Germline-derived CDR1 and CDR2 are MNHNS and SASEGT. The germline V and J ends were trimmed by 7 bases and 7 bases, with 13 bases remaining between them. This CDR3 is built from 13 residues. CDR3 nucleotides: TGTGCCAGCATTCTGGGGCCGGGCGGGGAGCTGTTTTTT. Protein product: CASILGPGGELFF.

The chain carries TRBV12-3 or TRBV12-4 and TRBJ2-3, with D unresolved. CDR3 length: 15 amino acids. V was cut by 11 bases and J by 2 bases, with 20 bases left in between. Here the CDR3 reads CAGTLGSEPTDTQYF. In DNA, the CDR3 is TGTGCCGGCACCCTCGGTTCGGAGCCCACAGATACGCAGTATTTT.

The genes are TRBV28 and TRBJ2-7, with TRBD2 matching over 10 bases. The CDR3 consists of 17 residues. The V gene's germline CDR1 is MDHEN and CDR2 SYDVKM. With 3 bases clipped from V and 0 bases from J, the junction kept 8 bases outside the gene matches. The CDR3 spells CASSFWTSGSSSYEQYF. The DNA for the CDR3 is TGTGCCAGCAGTTTCTGGACTAGCGGCTCGAGCTCCTACGAGCAGTACTTC. The full variable domain, with the rest looked up from reference TRBV28 and TRBJ2-7, is DVKVTQSSRYLVKRTGEKVFLECVQDMDHENMFWYRQDPGLGLRLIYFSYDVKMKEKGDIPEGYSVSREKKERFSLILESASTNQTSMYLCASSFWTSGSSSYEQYFGPGTRLTVT.

This clonotype was counted only a few times. The gene calls are TRBV29-1 and TRBJ2-3, with 9 positions matching TRBD2. V gave up 6 bases and J gave up 2 bases; unmatched junction bases: 9. Per germline, CDR1 SQVTM and CDR2 ANQGSEA. The CDR3 extends over 15 amino acids. The CDR3 reads CSVRLAADATDTQYF. CDR3 sequence (DNA): TGCAGCGTGCGACTAGCGGCGGATGCCACAGATACGCAGTATTTT.

The rearrangement links TRBV4-3 to TRBJ1-6, with a possible D match to TRBD1 (5 bases). V lost 0 bases, J lost 7 bases, and 13 bases lay in between. The CDR3 sequence is 16 residues long. Germline loops: CDR1 LGHNA, CDR2 YSLEER. In nucleotides, the CDR3 is TGCGCCAGCAGCCAAGATACGGGACTGCCGAATTCACCCCTCCACTTT. Amino acids: CASSQDTGLPNSPLHF.

This clonotype appeared a few times. The V call is TRBV3-1, the J call TRBJ2-5, with TRBD2 matching over 8 bases. Germline V gene sequence: CDR1 LGHDT, CDR2 YNNKEL (reference sequence). V lost 0 bases and J lost 4; bases outside the gene matches: 4. CDR3 length: 15 residues. For the CDR3, the DNA is TGTGCCAGCAGCCAAGATCCGGGGGGGGGAGAGACCCAGTACTTC. It is translated as CASSQDPGGGETQYF.

This clonotype was detected only once. The rearrangement uses TRBV19 and TRBJ2-6, with D perhaps TRBD1 or TRBD2 (5 bases each). Germline V gene lookup returns CDR1 LNHDA and CDR2 SQIVND (reference sequence). The length of the CDR3 is 16 residues. Trimming shortened V by 3 bases and J by 4 bases, and 13 bases separated the two germline ends. The CDR3 protein is CASSMEKGTGANVLTF. CDR3 nucleotide sequence: TGTGCCAGTAGTATGGAGAAGGGGACGGGGGCCAACGTCCTGACTTTC.

This clonotype was picked up a small number of times. Here the CDR3 reads CASSERVGLGTGELFF. The CDR3 nucleotides read TGTGCCAGCAGTGAACGAGTGGGATTAGGCACCGGGGAGCTGTTTTTT. The chain has TRBV6-1 and TRBJ2-2; no reliable D call. The CDR3 length is 16 residues. Germline assignment: CDR1 MNHNS and CDR2 SASEGT. V was pared by 2 bases and J by 4 bases, with 14 bases between.

This clonotype was picked up a small number of times. CDR3 sequence: CATSVASGYEQFF. As DNA, the CDR3 is TGTGCCACCAGTGTGGCTAGCGGCTATGAGCAGTTCTTC. The chain recombines TRBV24-1 with TRBJ2-1; 7 bases fit TRBD2. Germline CDR1 KGHDR, CDR2 SFDVKD. The CDR3 spans 13 residues. V lost 5 bases and J lost 8; bases outside the gene matches: 5.

This sequence joins TRBV20-1 and TRBJ1-2; a possible D gene is TRBD1 (5 bases). V dropped 0 bases and J dropped 2 bases, with 16 bases sitting between them. The CDR3 length is 16 residues. Germline values: CDR1 DFQATT, CDR2 SNEGSKA (reference sequence). CDR3 sequence reads: CSARDLGTGTNYGYTF. In DNA form, the CDR3 reads TGCAGTGCTAGAGATCTGGGCACCGGGACCAACTATGGCTACACCTTC.

The V gene is TRBV4-2, the J gene TRBJ2-5; unclear D gene. From germline, CDR1 is LGHNA and CDR2 YNFKEQ. The V gene lost 0 bases and the J gene lost 5 bases, with 19 bases spanning the gap. This CDR3 is built from 17 residues. The chain's CDR3 is CASSQDVINPSSETQYF. The CDR3 DNA is TGTGCCAGCAGCCAAGATGTCATTAATCCGAGCTCGGAGACCCAGTACTTC.

The sample holds a few counts of this clonotype. This chain's CDR3 is CASSETLLAGGELFF. DNA of the CDR3: TGTGCCAGCAGTGAAACCCTTTTAGCCGGCGGGGAGCTGTTTTTT. The V and J genes are TRBV25-1 and TRBJ2-2; D remains unclear. The germline V gene has CDR1 MGHDK and CDR2 SYGVNS. This CDR3 contains 15 residues. Deletions cut 2 bases from V and 7 bases from J, with 14 bases between.

The chain combines TRBV5-1 with TRBJ1-1; TRBD1 aligns across 12 bases. CDR1 SGHRS and CDR2 YFSETQ come from the germline V gene. This CDR3 region has 16 residues. The V segment lost 5 bases and the J segment 5 bases; nucleotides outside the gene matches: 10. In DNA form, the CDR3 reads TGCGCCAGCAGTACCGGGACAGGGGGCTTGGGAACTGAAGCTTTCTTT. Encoded protein: CASSTGTGGLGTEAFF.

The chain recombines TRBV7-9 with TRBJ2-5; D perhaps matches TRBD2 (6 bases). Germline V CDR1 and CDR2: SEHNR, FQNEAQ (reference sequence). CDR3 length: 13 amino acids. V lost 7 bases and J lost 5, with 14 bases in between. For the CDR3, the DNA is TGTGCCAGCATACGGGGGAAGGGTGAGACCCAGTACTTC. It is translated as CASIRGKGETQYF.

This chain uses TRBV6-6 with TRBJ2-7; D is ambiguous. CDR1 and CDR2 (germline): MNHNY, SVGAGI (reference sequence). V shed 11 bases and J shed 8 bases, with 16 bases lying between them. CDR3 length: 11 residues. The CDR3 coding sequence is TGTGCCGGCAAACAGTACGTCAAGCAGTACTTC. It codes for CAGKQYVKQYF.

This chain uses TRBV7-8 with TRBJ2-5, with D possibly being TRBD1 or TRBD2 (5 bases each). The J call is in doubt because the DNA end fits TRBJ2-7 better. Germline assignment: CDR1 SGHVS and CDR2 FQNEAQ. The CDR3 length is 15 residues. This CDR3 reads CASSLRDGTGDEQYF. In DNA, the CDR3 is TGTGCCAGCAGCCTGAGGGACGGCACCGGAGACGAGCAGTACTTC.

In its sample, this clonotype was seen many times. The V gene is TRBV27, the J gene TRBJ2-1; 14 nucleotides line up with TRBD2. CDR1 and CDR2 from the germline V gene are MNHEY and SMNVEV (reference sequence). J was trimmed by 7 bases and V by 8 bases; bases with no gene match: 7. This CDR3 contains 15 residues. In DNA, the CDR3 is TGTGCCAGCTCACCCGGGACTAGCGGGGGAAATGAGCAGTTCTTC. As protein: CASSPGTSGGNEQFF.